These T cell receptor beta chains were read from a single sample in a study of technical replicates of blood from four donors. Libraries were prepared by immunoSEQ multiplex PCR; TCRdb keeps only in-frame clonotypes and omits some of them. The data contain 75,000 to 95,000 clones, around 94% of them singletons. Sequencing input: T cells isolated from PBMCs. These receptor sequences come from a human donor in good health. CDR3s include the opening cysteine and the closing phenylalanine or tryptophan. The D gene is left open where the match is weak. Not every row has a clone size; where given, it reads once, few, many or a size class.

j_gene: TRBJ1-5
v_gene: TRBV6-1
d_gene: TRBD1
abundance: few
CDR3nt: TGTGCCAGCAGTGGTTTGGGACAGGGCTTCGATCAGCCCCAGCATTTT
CDR3aa: CASSGLGQGFDQPQHF

j_gene: TRBJ2-1
v_gene: TRBV9
d_gene: TRBD2
abundance: -
CDR3nt: TGTGCCAGCAGCCCATTAGCGGGGGGTTCCTGGAAAGAGCAGTTCTTC
CDR3aa: CASSPLAGGSWKEQFF

j_gene: TRBJ1-1
v_gene: TRBV27
d_gene: -
abundance: -
CDR3nt: TGTGCCAGCAGTTTATCGGGCCCCCACCGAGCTTTCTTT
CDR3aa: CASSLSGPHRAFF

j_gene: TRBJ1-1
v_gene: TRBV28
d_gene: -
abundance: -
CDR3nt: TGTGCCAGCAGCGGGAGTATAATGAACACTGAAGCTTTCTTT
CDR3aa: CASSGSIMNTEAFF

j_gene: TRBJ1-5
v_gene: TRBV5-8
d_gene: TRBD1
abundance: -
CDR3nt: TGTGCCAGCAGCATTGGGACAGATAGCAATCAGCCCCAGCATTTT
CDR3aa: CASSIGTDSNQPQHF

j_gene: TRBJ2-4
v_gene: TRBV30
d_gene: -
abundance: -
CDR3nt: TGTGCCTGGAATAGCAGGGGAGGGAACATTCAGTACTTC
CDR3aa: CAWNSRGGNIQYF

j_gene: TRBJ2-5
v_gene: TRBV21-1
d_gene: -
abundance: -
CDR3nt: TGTGCCACCTGGGGGACAGGCGAGACCCAGTACTTC
CDR3aa: CATWGTGETQYF

j_gene: TRBJ1-4
v_gene: TRBV4-3
d_gene: -
abundance: -
CDR3nt: TGCGCCAGCAGCCAATACCCAGAAAATGAAAAACTGTTTTTT
CDR3aa: CASSQYPENEKLFF

j_gene: TRBJ2-7
v_gene: TRBV25-1
d_gene: -
abundance: -
CDR3nt: TGTGCCAGCAGTGACCGGAACCTAGGTGACGAGCAGTACTTC
CDR3aa: CASSDRNLGDEQYF

j_gene: TRBJ2-1
v_gene: TRBV4-1
d_gene: TRBD2
abundance: -
CDR3nt: TGCGCCAGCAGCCAACTCGGGACTAGCGGGTTATATGAGCAGTTCTTC
CDR3aa: CASSQLGTSGLYEQFF

j_gene: TRBJ2-7
v_gene: TRBV29-1
d_gene: -
abundance: -
CDR3nt: TGCAGCGTTGTTGTAGGGGACTCCTACGAGCAGTACTTC
CDR3aa: CSVVVGDSYEQYF

j_gene: TRBJ1-4
v_gene: TRBV11-2
d_gene: -
abundance: few
CDR3nt: TGTGCCAGCAGCTTCAGTACCGGGACAATGGAAAAACTGTTTTTT
CDR3aa: CASSFSTGTMEKLFF

j_gene: TRBJ2-1
v_gene: TRBV29-1
d_gene: -
abundance: -
CDR3nt: TGCAGCGTTTTTATCAGGGTCAATGAGCAGTTCTTC
CDR3aa: CSVFIRVNEQFF

j_gene: TRBJ2-7
v_gene: TRBV5-5
d_gene: -
abundance: -
CDR3nt: TGTGCCAGCAGCTTGGGAGGACACTCCTCCTACGAGCAGTACTTC
CDR3aa: CASSLGGHSSYEQYF

j_gene: TRBJ2-2
v_gene: TRBV4-2
d_gene: -
abundance: -
CDR3nt: TGTGCCAGCAGCCAAGCTGGGGAGGCCGGGGAGCTGTTTTTT
CDR3aa: CASSQAGEAGELFF

j_gene: TRBJ1-1
v_gene: TRBV6-5
d_gene: -
abundance: -
CDR3nt: TGTGCCAGCAGTTACCTGGTGGGGCCCCTCACTGAAGCTTTCTTT
CDR3aa: CASSYLVGPLTEAFF

j_gene: TRBJ2-7
v_gene: TRBV7-9
d_gene: -
abundance: once
CDR3nt: TGTGCCAGCACCCCCCCCGGGAGAAACTACGAGCAGTACTTC
CDR3aa: CASTPPGRNYEQYF

j_gene: TRBJ1-2
v_gene: TRBV19
d_gene: TRBD1
abundance: once
CDR3nt: TGTGCCAGTAGCGATTGGGACAGGGGAATTCAGGGCTACACCTTC
CDR3aa: CASSDWDRGIQGYTF

j_gene: TRBJ2-1
v_gene: TRBV19
d_gene: TRBD2
abundance: -
CDR3nt: TGTGCCACCTCGACTAGCGGGAGACCCAATGAGCAGTTCTTC
CDR3aa: CATSTSGRPNEQFF

j_gene: TRBJ1-1
v_gene: TRBV7-3
d_gene: -
abundance: -
CDR3nt: TGTGCCAGCAGCTTCTCCAGACAGTTCCCCCTGGGGATGAACACTGAAGCTTTCTTT
CDR3aa: CASSFSRQFPLGMNTEAFF

j_gene: TRBJ2-7
v_gene: TRBV5-1
d_gene: -
abundance: -
CDR3nt: TGCGCCAGCAGCTTGGTTATGTCTAGACTAGGGCCCTACGAGCAGTACTTC
CDR3aa: CASSLVMSRLGPYEQYF

j_gene: TRBJ1-5
v_gene: TRBV11-3
d_gene: TRBD1
abundance: -
CDR3nt: TGTGCCAGCAGCTTAGGGACAGGGAATCAGCCCCAGCATTTT
CDR3aa: CASSLGTGNQPQHF

j_gene: TRBJ1-5
v_gene: TRBV9
d_gene: -
abundance: -
CDR3nt: TGTGCCAGCAGTGACACAGGGACCGGTCAGCCCCAGCATTTT
CDR3aa: CASSDTGTGQPQHF

j_gene: TRBJ1-1
v_gene: TRBV29-1
d_gene: -
abundance: -
CDR3nt: TGCAGCGCCCTTGCGGAAGGGGCTGAAGCTTTCTTT
CDR3aa: CSALAEGAEAFF

j_gene: TRBJ2-7
v_gene: TRBV30
d_gene: TRBD1
abundance: -
CDR3nt: TGTGCCTGGAGTGTGTTCGTACGGACAGGGCTCTACGAGCAGTACTTC
CDR3aa: CAWSVFVRTGLYEQYF

j_gene: TRBJ2-7
v_gene: TRBV11-1
d_gene: TRBD2
abundance: -
CDR3nt: TGTGCCAGCAGCTTAGAAAGCGGGAGCTCCTACGAGCAGTACTTC
CDR3aa: CASSLESGSSYEQYF

j_gene: TRBJ2-1
v_gene: TRBV9
d_gene: -
abundance: once
CDR3nt: TGTGCCAGCAGCAGGAGCAGGGTGTACAATGAGCAGTTCTTC
CDR3aa: CASSRSRVYNEQFF

j_gene: TRBJ1-1
v_gene: TRBV6-5
d_gene: TRBD1
abundance: -
CDR3nt: TGTGCCAGCAGTTACGGGGCAGGGGGCGTTAACACTGAAGCTTTCTTT
CDR3aa: CASSYGAGGVNTEAFF

j_gene: TRBJ2-2
v_gene: TRBV5-6
d_gene: TRBD2
abundance: -
CDR3nt: TGTGCCAGCAGCTTATACGGGAGGGCAGATACCGGGGAGCTGTTTTTT
CDR3aa: CASSLYGRADTGELFF

j_gene: TRBJ1-1
v_gene: TRBV6-1
d_gene: TRBD1
abundance: -
CDR3nt: TGTGCCAGCAGTGTCACCCGGGACAGTGAAGCTTTCTTT
CDR3aa: CASSVTRDSEAFF

j_gene: TRBJ2-7
v_gene: TRBV7-3
d_gene: TRBD1
abundance: -
CDR3nt: TGTGCCAGCAGGCCTACAGGGGGCAACGGGGAGCAGTACTTC
CDR3aa: CASRPTGGNGEQYF

j_gene: TRBJ2-7
v_gene: TRBV7-2
d_gene: TRBD2
abundance: -
CDR3nt: TGTGCCAGCACCTTATTAGCGGGAGGGCCTGAGGAGCAGTACTTC
CDR3aa: CASTLLAGGPEEQYF

j_gene: TRBJ2-7
v_gene: TRBV30
d_gene: -
abundance: -
CDR3nt: TGTGCCTGGAGTGTATCATCTGGGGCAATATACGAGCAGTACTTC
CDR3aa: CAWSVSSGAIYEQYF

j_gene: TRBJ2-7
v_gene: TRBV2
d_gene: TRBD2
abundance: -
CDR3nt: TGTGCCAGCAGGTCTGAACTAGCGGGATCCCTTACCTACGAGCAGTACTTC
CDR3aa: CASRSELAGSLTYEQYF

j_gene: TRBJ2-1
v_gene: TRBV25-1
d_gene: TRBD1
abundance: -
CDR3nt: TGTGCCAGCAGTGAGGGACAGTCCTACAATGAGCAGTTCTTC
CDR3aa: CASSEGQSYNEQFF

j_gene: TRBJ2-7
v_gene: TRBV7-2
d_gene: -
abundance: -
CDR3nt: TGTGCCAGCAGCCTACCCGGAGGAACCTACGAGCAGTACTTC
CDR3aa: CASSLPGGTYEQYF

j_gene: TRBJ2-7
v_gene: TRBV6-1
d_gene: -
abundance: -
CDR3nt: TGTGCCAGTACTAATCCGGGACAATCCTACGAGCAGTACTTC
CDR3aa: CASTNPGQSYEQYF

j_gene: TRBJ2-5
v_gene: TRBV4-1
d_gene: TRBD1
abundance: -
CDR3nt: TGCGCCAGCAGCCAAGTTCCCCGGGACAGGGATACAGAGACCCAGTACTTC
CDR3aa: CASSQVPRDRDTETQYF

j_gene: TRBJ1-3
v_gene: TRBV6-5
d_gene: -
abundance: once
CDR3nt: TGTGCCAGCAGTAATCGGGGGGACACCATATATTTT
CDR3aa: CASSNRGDTIYF

j_gene: TRBJ1-2
v_gene: TRBV6-1
d_gene: TRBD1
abundance: -
CDR3nt: TGTGCCAGTCAGAACTTTCTCCAGGGGGTCTATGGCTACACCTTC
CDR3aa: CASQNFLQGVYGYTF

j_gene: TRBJ1-4
v_gene: TRBV28
d_gene: TRBD1
abundance: -
CDR3nt: TGTGCCAGCAGTCGGGACAGGGCTGTTGAAAAACTGTTTTTT
CDR3aa: CASSRDRAVEKLFF